These T cell receptor beta chains were read from a single sample in a study of cytomegalovirus exposure and HLA in healthy donors. Clones were read by immunoSEQ multiplex PCR, and TCRdb kept only the in-frame ones, dropping some. The sample has 150,000 to 200,000 clones; 78% are singletons. Sequenced material: PBMCs. The receptors come from a middle-aged woman in good health and CMV-seronegative. Each CDR3 is given with its conserved first and last residue. Fields, in order: V gene, clone size, J gene, D gene, CDR3 protein, CDR3 DNA. The D gene is left open where the match is weak. Rows give clone size only sometimes, using once, few, many, or a class for an expanded clone.

TRBV15	-	TRBJ1-1	-	CATSRAGWGENTEAFF	TGTGCCACCAGCAGAGCAGGATGGGGAGAGAACACTGAAGCTTTCTTT
TRBV6-1	-	TRBJ1-2	-	CASSRNRIGYGYTF	TGTGCCAGCAGCCGAAACAGGATCGGCTATGGCTACACCTTC
TRBV5-1	-	TRBJ2-1	TRBD2	CASAMRGATDEQFF	TGCGCCAGCGCGATGCGGGGGGCTACGGATGAGCAGTTCTTC
TRBV5-1	-	TRBJ1-2	-	CASSLAGKSGYTF	TGCGCCAGCAGCTTGGCAGGGAAGAGTGGCTACACCTTC
TRBV11-2	-	TRBJ1-3	-	CASSWTDSGNTIYF	TGTGCCAGCAGCTGGACTGACTCTGGAAACACCATATATTTT
TRBV5-1	-	TRBJ2-1	-	CASSPKKGMQAHPHGEQFF	TGCGCCAGCAGCCCGAAAAAGGGGATGCAGGCCCACCCTCACGGGGAGCAGTTCTTC
TRBV27	-	TRBJ2-6	TRBD2	CASSLYGLAGSGANVLTF	TGTGCCAGCAGTTTATATGGCCTAGCGGGGTCTGGGGCCAACGTCCTGACTTTC
TRBV2	-	TRBJ1-6	-	CASSRDSGRPNSPLHF	TGTGCCTCCTCCCGGGACTCAGGGCGGCCAAATTCACCCCTCCACTTT
TRBV18	-	TRBJ1-1	-	CASSRLSGSVVNTEAFF	TGTGCCAGCTCCCGTCTTTCAGGGTCTGTTGTGAACACTGAAGCTTTCTTT
TRBV4-1	-	TRBJ2-4	-	CASSQGKTREAKNIQYF	TGCGCCAGCAGCCAAGGTAAGACTCGGGAGGCCAAAAACATTCAGTACTTC
TRBV2	-	TRBJ2-5	-	CASSEAETQYF	TGTGCCAGCAGTGAGGCTGAGACCCAGTACTTC
TRBV6-1	few	TRBJ2-5	TRBD1	CAALQDRGSETQYF	TGTGCCGCGTTGCAGGACAGGGGGTCGGAGACCCAGTACTTC
TRBV15	-	TRBJ1-2	-	CATSRDPPLAGDYGYTF	TGTGCCACCAGCAGAGATCCTCCTCTGGCAGGGGACTATGGCTACACCTTC
TRBV7-9	-	TRBJ2-5	-	CASSSPGGETQYF	TGTGCCAGCAGCTCGCCCGGTGGAGAGACCCAGTACTTC
TRBV10-2	-	TRBJ1-5	-	CASSESPPGQSNQPQHF	TGCGCCAGCAGTGAGTCCCCCCCGGGACAAAGCAATCAGCCCCAGCATTTT
TRBV2	-	TRBJ1-3	-	CASRGVAGNTIYF	TGTGCCAGCAGGGGAGTAGCTGGAAACACCATATATTTT
TRBV7-9	-	TRBJ1-6	-	CASSLVFGGMLSSPLHF	TGTGCCAGCAGCTTAGTTTTCGGAGGCATGTTGAGTTCACCCCTCCACTTT
TRBV15	few	TRBJ1-2	-	CATSRVGQRGNYGYTF	TGTGCCACCAGCAGAGTAGGACAGAGGGGGAACTATGGCTACACCTTC
TRBV5-1	-	TRBJ2-3	TRBD1	CASSLGTGGAGSTDTQYF	TGCGCCAGCAGCTTGGGGACAGGGGGCGCGGGGAGCACAGATACGCAGTATTTT
TRBV7-8	-	TRBJ1-3	TRBD1	CASSSNRGVPSGNTIYF	TGTGCCAGCAGCTCTAACAGGGGAGTTCCTTCTGGAAACACCATATATTTT
TRBV27	-	TRBJ1-2	-	CASSPRVSTNYGYTF	TGTGCCAGCAGTCCCCGGGTTTCTACTAACTATGGCTACACCTTC
TRBV5-1	few	TRBJ2-5	TRBD2	CASSKRGPQETQYF	TGCGCCAGCAGTAAGCGGGGCCCCCAAGAGACCCAGTACTTC
TRBV19	-	TRBJ1-2	-	CASEDSSLNYGYTF	TGTGCCAGCGAGGACAGCTCGCTTAACTATGGCTACACCTTC
TRBV27	once	TRBJ1-6	-	CASSPYGSLNPLHF	TGTGCCAGCAGTCCCTACGGGAGTCTCAATCCCCTCCACTTT
TRBV27	-	TRBJ1-2	-	CASTSGVGANYGYTF	TGTGCCAGCACCTCAGGAGTAGGGGCCAACTATGGCTACACCTTC
TRBV10-1	-	TRBJ1-1	-	CASSEGWGTTAFF	TGCGCCAGCAGTGAGGGCTGGGGGACTACGGCTTTCTTT
TRBV6-5	-	TRBJ2-3	-	CASSSPGTDTQYF	TGTGCCAGCAGTTCCCCGGGCACAGATACGCAGTATTTT
TRBV7-8	-	TRBJ1-5	-	CASSFEFRSNQPQHF	TGTGCCAGCAGCTTCGAATTCCGTAGTAATCAGCCCCAGCATTTT
TRBV5-1	-	TRBJ1-4	-	CASSPGVGGNEKLFF	TGCGCCAGCAGCCCAGGGGTGGGCGGGAATGAAAAACTGTTTTTT
TRBV7-8	-	TRBJ2-2	-	CASSPRSMGAVNTGELFF	TGTGCCAGCAGCCCCCGGTCAATGGGGGCAGTTAACACCGGGGAGCTGTTTTTT
TRBV6-5	-	TRBJ1-2	-	CASNAGNYGYTF	TGTGCCAGCAATGCAGGCAACTATGGCTACACCTTC
TRBV6-6	-	TRBJ2-5	TRBD2	CASSYSAGREETQYF	TGTGCCAGCAGTTACTCAGCGGGGAGGGAAGAGACCCAGTACTTC
TRBV28	once	TRBJ1-2	-	CASSGTAYGYTF	TGTGCCAGCAGTGGAACAGCCTATGGCTACACCTTC
TRBV15	-	TRBJ2-5	-	CATREGAQTQYF	TGTGCCACCCGGGAGGGGGCTCAGACCCAGTACTTC
TRBV5-1	-	TRBJ1-2	TRBD1	CASSETGTGWSYTF	TGCGCCAGCAGCGAAACCGGGACAGGATGGAGCTACACCTTC
TRBV7-9	-	TRBJ2-3	TRBD1	CASSLGQQSDTQYF	TGTGCCAGCAGCTTGGGACAGCAGTCAGATACGCAGTATTTT
TRBV6-6	-	TRBJ1-3	TRBD1	CASSPGGGGNTIYF	TGTGCCAGCAGTCCAGGGGGCGGTGGAAACACCATATATTTT
TRBV19	few	TRBJ1-1	-	CASSYRGRVGTEAFF	TGTGCCAGTAGTTACCGAGGCAGGGTCGGAACTGAAGCTTTCTTT
TRBV5-8	few	TRBJ1-6	-	CASSPTHNSPLHF	TGTGCCAGCAGCCCGACACACAATTCACCCCTCCACTTT
TRBV11-2	-	TRBJ1-2	-	CASSLDPARAANYGYTF	TGTGCCAGCAGCTTAGACCCCGCGAGGGCTGCGAACTATGGCTACACCTTC
TRBV18	-	TRBJ1-2	-	CASSLRREGPFYGYTF	TGTGCCAGCTCACTCAGACGGGAGGGGCCATTCTATGGCTACACCTTC
TRBV7-6	-	TRBJ2-7	-	CASSRQGSGFEQYF	TGTGCCAGCAGCCGGCAGGGGTCTGGCTTCGAGCAGTACTTC
TRBV5-1	once	TRBJ1-1	-	CASSLPQNTEAFF	TGCGCCAGCAGCTTACCACAGAACACTGAAGCTTTCTTT